This entry lists 12 T cell receptor beta chains sequenced from one sample in a study of blood T cells in healthy people across ages. Combining a sample-barcoded 5' primer with a J-beta primer mix, a second PCR ran for roughly 7 to 12 cycles. TCRdb used MiXCR to reprocess the 5' RACE reads, holding one entry per CDR3 protein. This table has some 1,500,000 distinct CDR3 sequences, roughly 43% appearing once. Sequenced sample: blood. These receptors came from a woman between 18 and 29 years old in good health.

Remarks on this clonotype: With a much larger clone just one base away, this may be a read error. The rearrangement joins TRBV4-3 to TRBJ2-7, with 11 bases aligning to TRBD2. Germline V gene data show CDR1 as LGHNA and CDR2 as YSLEER. This CDR3 contains 15 residues. The trim removed 0 bases at V and 2 bases at J, leaving 0 bases unmatched. The CDR3 sequence: CASSQELAGAYEQYF. CDR3 in DNA: TGCGCCAGCAGCCAAGAACTAGCGGGGGCCTACGAGCAGTACTTC.

The CDR3 coding sequence is TGCGCCAGCAGCCCTACTCTTGGAGAGGCTGGGCTCTATGGCTACACCTTC. Protein product: CASSPTLGEAGLYGYTF. V is TRBV5-1 and J is TRBJ1-2; no definite D call. V was cut by 4 bases and J by 4 bases, with 23 bases left in between. Germline V CDR1 and CDR2: SGHRS, YFSETQ. This CDR3 has 17 amino acids.

This clonotype has a handful of counts. The chain joins TRBV6-1 to TRBJ1-1; D remains ambiguous. CDR1 MNHNS and CDR2 SASEGT come from the germline V gene. The V and J ends lost 8 bases and 5 bases respectively, with 6 bases between them. The CDR3 consists of 10 residues. This chain's CDR3 is CASGRTEAFF. CDR3 DNA: TGTGCCAGCGGGCGGACTGAAGCTTTCTTT.

This clonotype was picked up a small number of times. This sequence joins TRBV30 and TRBJ1-1, with no clear D. Between the trimmed V and J ends, which lost 0 bases and 4 bases, there was a span of 6 bases. This CDR3 is built from 12 residues. Germline assignment: CDR1 GTSNPN and CDR2 SVGIG (reference sequence). Here the CDR3 DNA reads TGTGCCTGGAGTGTCTGGGGCACTGAAGCTTTCTTT. Residues: CAWSVWGTEAFF.

This clonotype came up a few times. The gene calls are TRBV6-2 or TRBV6-3 and TRBJ2-7; the match to TRBD2 covers 9 bases. Germline V CDR1 and CDR2: MNHEY, SVGEGT. Trimming at V came to 4 bases and at J to 2 bases, leaving 15 bases not matched to a gene. The CDR3 runs 18 residues. The CDR3 is CASSFNNLLAGIPYEQYF. The CDR3 DNA reads as TGTGCCAGCAGTTTTAACAACCTACTAGCGGGTATCCCCTACGAGCAGTACTTC.

There are a few counts of this clonotype. This chain uses TRBV18 with TRBJ1-1, with 10 bases that match TRBD1. The trim removed 3 bases at V and 10 bases at J, leaving 14 bases unmatched. The length of the CDR3 is 16 residues. CDR1 KGHSH and CDR2 LQKENI come from the germline V gene. The CDR3 bases are TGTGCCAGCTCACCGCCGGGACAGGGGATAAGGAATGGAGCTTTCTTT. It codes for CASSPPGQGIRNGAFF.

This clonotype turned up a few times. The chain is built from TRBV2 and TRBJ2-7; no reliable D call. Germline V gene data show CDR1 as SNHLY and CDR2 as FYNNEI. This CDR3 comprises 14 residues. The V end lost 6 bases, the J end lost 0 bases, and 12 bases lay between the germline ends. In nucleotides, the CDR3 is TGTGCCAGCAGCCAACTGGACGGCTCCTACGAGCAGTACTTC. As protein: CASSQLDGSYEQYF.

Regarding this clonotype: A clone one base away is much larger, so this may be a read error. The chain employs TRBV4-3 and TRBJ2-1, with 8 bases identical to TRBD2. Germline trimming cut 4 bases from V and 3 bases from J; bases unmatched to any gene: 11. CDR3 length equals 17 residues. Germline CDR1 LGHNA, CDR2 YSLEER. The CDR3 DNA reads TGCGCCAGCAGCCGTGATAGCGGGATGACCATCTACAATGAGCAGTTCTTC. Its protein product is CASSRDSGMTIYNEQFF.

In its sample, this clonotype was seen a few times. The chain links TRBV4-1 to TRBJ2-2; 7 nucleotides align to TRBD1. Germline assignment: CDR1 MGHRA and CDR2 YSYEKL. The CDR3 runs 15 residues. V was clipped by 3 bases and J by 3 bases; unmatched bases: 4. The CDR3 DNA reads as TGCGCCAGCAGCCATAAGACAGGGTACACCGGGGAGCTGTTTTTT. This codes for CASSHKTGYTGELFF.

The chain's CDR3 is CASSPRQGAVYNEQYF. CDR3 DNA: TGTGCCAGCAGCCCGAGACAGGGGGCGGTTTACAATGAGCAGTACTTC. The chain employs TRBV7-9 and TRBJ2-1; 10 nucleotides align to TRBD1. The closer fit of TRBJ2-7 to the DNA end suggests the J call may be wrong. Germline-derived CDR1 and CDR2 are SEHNR and FQNEAQ (reference sequence). The CDR3 totals 16 residues.

The chain joins TRBV10-3 to TRBJ2-5; D remains ambiguous. V dropped 0 bases and J dropped 1 base, with 6 bases sitting between them. Germline V gene data show CDR1 as ENHRY and CDR2 as SYGVKD. This CDR3 is 14 amino acids long. The CDR3 nucleotides are TGTGCCATCAGTGAGTCCCAACTCCAAGAGACCCAGTACTTC. Amino acid sequence: CAISESQLQETQYF.

This chain links TRBV5-1 with TRBJ2-7; perhaps TRBD1 as D (6 bases). This CDR3 region has 15 residues. Trimming removed 4 bases from V and 0 bases from J, with 14 bases in between. Germline V gene data show CDR1 as SGHRS and CDR2 as YFSETQ. DNA for the CDR3: TGCGCCAGCAGCCCCCGGACAGCCATCTCCTACGAGCAGTACTTC. It specifies CASSPRTAISYEQYF.